One T cell receptor (beta chain) is described in this entry. The record originates from a study of blood T cell repertoires in COVID-19. Study-level information: Material from acute and convalescent COVID-19 was sourced from the United States, Italy and Spain.

As handled by the study authors: Estimation of nucleated cell counts was performed using reference gene primer amplification. Clones were sequenced by immunoSEQ multiplex PCR, and TCRdb holds only the in-frame ones, with some missing. V, J and clone size derive from that table, while D and trimming were established from the DNA sequence. The sample has about 280,000 clones, 82% seen once. The study recruited people aged 18 to 89 years across roughly 25 US areas. Cohort assignment relied on participant-reported clinical history. This CDR3 is built from 15 residues. The germline V gene has CDR1 LNHDA and CDR2 SQIVND (reference sequence). The V gene lost 3 bases and the J gene lost 0 bases, with 9 bases spanning the gap.

The clonotype was recovered from a man in his forties who had been exposed to COVID-19. The V call is TRBV19, the J call TRBJ1-5; perhaps TRBD1 as D (6 bases). The sample was PBMCs or T cells enriched from blood (not recorded which). The CDR3 DNA follows: TGTGCCAGTAGTATGGGGGCTGGTAGCAATCAGCCCCAGCATTTT. Amino acids: CASSMGAGSNQPQHF. The whole variable domain, filled in from reference TRBV19 and TRBJ1-5, reads DGGITQSPKYLFRKEGQNVTLSCEQNLNHDAMYWYRQDPGQGLRLIYYSQIVNDFQKGDIAEGYSVSREKKESFPLTVTSAQKNPTAFYLCASSMGAGSNQPQHFGDGTRLSIL.